This record looks at one T cell receptor (beta chain) sequence and its context. V shed 0 bases, J shed 5 bases, and the junction held 6 bases outside the gene matches. Germline lookup yields CDR1 SGHNT and CDR2 YYREEE (reference sequence). The CDR3 covers 15 residues. This record comes from a study of blood T cell repertoires in COVID-19. Profiling relied on immunoSEQ multiplex PCR, and the TCRdb table lists in-frame clones only, not all of them. Among roughly 24,000 clones listed, around 86% were seen once. What was sequenced was peripheral blood. The TCR was taken from a woman in her seventies with active COVID-19. The chain links TRBV5-4 to TRBJ1-2; 8 nucleotides align to TRBD1. CDR3 loop: CASSLGQGTVYGYTF. As DNA, the CDR3 is TGTGCCAGCAGCTTGGGACAGGGGACGGTATATGGCTACACCTTC. The variable domain in full, completed from reference TRBV5-4 and TRBJ1-2, reads ETGVTQSPTHLIKTRGQQVTLRCSSQSGHNTVSWYQQALGQGPQFIFQYYREEENGRGNFPPRFSGLQFPNYSSELNVNALELDDSALYLCASSLGQGTVYGYTFGSGTRLTVV.